Listed below are T cell receptor beta chains from one sample, sequenced in a study of identical twins. TCRdb analysed the 5' RACE reads with MiXCR anew, one entry per CDR3 protein. In the table there are 500,000 to 650,000 distinct CDR3 sequences, about 22% of which are singletons. The data also belong to a second study, concerning yellow fever vaccine responses in identical twins.

Sequencing was done on a sample of CD4+ T cells sorted from blood. These TCRs come from a woman aged 18-29 years in good health. The CDR3 runs from the conserved cysteine through the conserved F or W. Each record gives: J gene, clone size, V gene, CDR3 protein. Part of the rows lack a size; the others show once, few, many or a class for expanded clones.

>TRBJ2-7|once|TRBV27
CASSSGQGGQYF
>TRBJ2-1|NA|TRBV7-2
CASSFGWFF
>TRBJ2-4|NA|TRBV6-1
CASSESAKNIQYF
>TRBJ2-2|few|TRBV24-1
CATSDWTGNTGELFF
>TRBJ2-7|NA|TRBV6-1
CASRPGLADEQYF
>TRBJ2-1|NA|TRBV11-2
CASSLNFGRGGRNEQFF
>TRBJ1-5|few|TRBV15
CATSSPDRALGQPQHF
>TRBJ1-2|few|TRBV20-1
CSAPTDRNYGYTF
>TRBJ2-5|many|TRBV7-8
CASSKQETQYF
>TRBJ2-2|NA|TRBV13
CASSPALGETNTGELFF
>TRBJ1-4|NA|TRBV7-9
CASSLREANEKLFF
>TRBJ1-1|NA|TRBV7-9
CASSHSMQVTEAFF
>TRBJ2-2|few|TRBV7-3
CASSLTRLTGQAGELFF
>TRBJ2-1|NA|TRBV25-1
CASSVAPGTGDRFF
>TRBJ1-4|NA|TRBV7-2
CASSLNEGRSEKLFF
>TRBJ2-1|NA|TRBV12-3/TRBV12-4
CATRRTSGSIDNEQFF
>TRBJ2-1|NA|TRBV29-1
CSVEVSSSYNEQFF
>TRBJ1-1|few|TRBV27
CASSGPTGGPAHGEAFF
>TRBJ2-2|few|TRBV24-1
CATRETGQGYTGELFF
>TRBJ1-2|few|TRBV7-3
CASSLTGQGAYGYTF